What follows are 10 T cell receptor beta chains derived from one specimen sequenced in a study of T cell repertoires in cytomegalovirus infection. TCRdb re-derived calls from the reads in MiXCR, one entry per CDR3 protein. Among some 600,000 distinct CDR3 sequences, roughly 26% were seen once, and the ten largest hold 8%. Sequencing input: CD8+ T cells from PBMCs. Receptors were obtained from a human donor in good health (CMV status not recorded). Some clones in this sample may be carry-over from other donors' samples.

In regard to this clonotype: Mismatch with germline at one junction end may stem from a read error. The chain has TRBV19 and TRBJ1-1; perhaps TRBD1 as D (5 bases). Germline CDR1 reads LNHDA; CDR2 reads SQIVND (reference sequence). The CDR3 contains 12 residues. The CDR3 nucleotides read TGTGTCAGTAGTTTCGGGGGCACTGAAGCTTTCTTT. Translation: CVSSFGGTEAFF.

This clonotype showed up just a few times. V gene TRBV7-8 combines with J gene TRBJ1-2; D unclear. The CDR3 is made up of 17 amino acids. Germline CDR1 is SGHVS and CDR2 is FQNEAQ. V was shortened by 1 base and J by 0 bases, with 15 bases between the two germline ends. CDR3 in amino acids: CASSLGRPAPTNYGYTF. For the CDR3, the DNA is TGTGCCAGCAGCTTAGGGAGGCCTGCTCCGACTAACTATGGCTACACCTTC.

V gene TRBV18 combines with J gene TRBJ1-1; D unresolved. This CDR3 comprises 14 residues. The ends were cut back, 4 bases at V and 2 bases at J, with 11 bases in the middle. Germline-derived CDR1 and CDR2 are KGHSH and LQKENI. As DNA, the CDR3 is TGTGCCAGCTCACGGACTGGTTACAACACTGAAGCTTTCTTT. Translated, it gives CASSRTGYNTEAFF.

This clonotype was seen repeatedly, ten times or more. The CDR3 is CASRKPGLGSYNEQFF. DNA of the CDR3: TGTGCCAGCAGGAAGCCGGGACTAGGGTCCTACAATGAGCAGTTCTTC. The genes are TRBV27 and TRBJ2-1; 8 nucleotides match TRBD2. CDR3 size: 16 residues. CDR1 MNHEY and CDR2 SMNVEV come from the germline V gene (reference sequence). The V and J ends lost 6 bases and 1 base, in that order; junction bases with no gene match: 8.

V and J are TRBV7-8 and TRBJ1-4, with 7 bases lining up with TRBD1. This CDR3 has 16 amino acids. The germline V gene has CDR1 SGHVS and CDR2 FQNEAQ. J gave up 4 bases and V 3 bases, and 8 bases lay outside the gene matches. The CDR3 sequence is CASSFFSGQSNEKLFF. Written as DNA, the CDR3 is TGTGCCAGCAGCTTCTTTTCGGGACAGAGTAATGAAAAACTGTTTTTT.

This chain connects TRBV19 to TRBJ2-6; a possible D gene is TRBD1 (6 bases). Trimming took off 5 bases at V and 1 base at J, with 12 bases between the two ends. This CDR3 has 16 residues. Germline V CDR1 and CDR2: LNHDA, SQIVND (reference sequence). The DNA for the CDR3 is TGTGCCAGTAGTGGTCTCAGGGGTTCTGGGGCCAACGTCCTGACTTTC. Translated, it gives CASSGLRGSGANVLTF.

The chain uses TRBV4-1 and TRBJ1-1; a possible D gene is TRBD1 (5 bases). The length of the CDR3 is 16 residues. V shed 1 base and J shed 5 bases, with 17 bases lying between them. Looked up from germline, CDR1 is MGHRA and CDR2 is YSYEKL. The CDR3, as DNA: TGCGCCAGCAGCCAAGTAGGGGCAGGTTCCCCAACTGAAGCTTTCTTT. It yields the protein CASSQVGAGSPTEAFF.

On this clonotype: One base away lies a much larger clone, so this may be a sequencing read error. The J gene is TRBJ1-1, the V gene TRBV20-1, with D perhaps TRBD1 (6 bases). The V and J ends lost 1 base and 6 bases respectively, with 18 bases between them. Germline V gene sequence: CDR1 DFQATT, CDR2 SNEGSKA (reference sequence). CDR3 length equals 15 residues. The CDR3 sequence: CSARVPNREYAEAFF. In nucleotides, the CDR3 is TGCAGTGCTAGAGTCCCAAACAGGGAATATGCTGAAGCTTTCTTT.

The chain uses TRBV12-3 or TRBV12-4 and TRBJ2-1; 10 bases map to TRBD1. CDR3 length: 18 amino acids. V trimming: 7 bases; J trimming: 10 bases; junction bases outside the gene matches: 22. The CDR3 loop is CASTGTGEEVARGDEQFF. The CDR3 DNA reads as TGTGCCAGCACGGGGACAGGGGAGGAGGTAGCGAGAGGGGACGAGCAGTTCTTC.

J is TRBJ2-2 and V is TRBV29-1; TRBD1 agrees at 8 bases. The length of the CDR3 is 16 residues. V lost 7 bases, J lost 1 base, and 11 bases stayed unmatched. Germline V gene sequence: CDR1 SQVTM, CDR2 ANQGSEA. DNA for the CDR3: TGCAGCGCCCCCTCAACAGGGGGTAAGAACACCGGGGAGCTGTTTTTT. This gives the protein CSAPSTGGKNTGELFF.